What follows is one T cell receptor beta chain and its context. A few counts support this clonotype. Its target antigen remains unknown. Base qualities were left out, and no much larger clone turns up one base away. This entry comes from a study of CD8 T cells in ankylosing spondylitis (dated 2017 in TCRdb). Describing the broader study: The study profiled T cell receptor beta repertoires in healthy donors and ankylosing spondylitis patients to find disease-linked TCR variants. The whole study cohort included 85 to 120 healthy donors and 20 to 25 ankylosing spondylitis patients. Peripheral blood samples were taken, and synovial fluid was additionally collected from ankylosing spondylitis patients.

For CDR1 and CDR2, the germline V gene lists SQVTM and ANQGSEA. The CDR3 contains 12 residues, cysteine and phenylalanine counted. The kept DNA is CDR3 alone, 36 bases in frame from the first base. Deletion took 5 bases off V and 3 bases off J, with a span of 7 bases between the germline ends. Results the study describes overall, beyond this receptor: Some motif variants were previously reported in synovial fluid and blood of reactive arthritis patients, suggesting common disease-initiation mechanisms. A TCR beta motif of several highly homologous amino acid variants appeared characteristic of blood from ankylosing spondylitis patients. The disease-linked clones were reported as significantly enriched in matched synovial fluid samples from ankylosing spondylitis patients. The disease-linked clones showed a CD8+ phenotype and occurred at relatively low frequencies in peripheral blood.

This sample was sequenced with an Illumina HiSeq 2500. Quantitative 5'-RACE with molecular barcodes was used to prepare TCR beta libraries. The authors processed their data as follows. To identify disease-linked TCR variants, a new computational method was used, one built on a probabilistic model of VDJ rearrangement. TCRdb trimmed public reads at Q25 via fastp, called clones via MiXCR and kept in-frame beta chains. Under each unique CDR3 protein, matching rows form one entry showing the most common genes and DNA. These V and J calls derive from TCRdb rather than the authors' analysis. For this sample the table gives 200,000 to 300,000 distinct CDR3 sequences, of which under 12% were detected only once. In total, the top ten clones hold 2.6% of the sample.

Sequenced input: blood, either unsorted or a sorted T cell fraction (not recorded which). The chain joins TRBV29-1 to TRBJ2-2, with TRBD1 tentatively as D gene (5 bases match). The TCR originated in a male donor with ankylosing spondylitis or in good health (not recorded which). The nucleotides read TGCAGCGTTCCCAGGGACACCGGGGAGCTGTTTTTT. This codes for CSVPRDTGELFF.